This T cell receptor (beta chain) emerged from a study of T cell repertoires in cytomegalovirus infection. Study background: Public TCR beta signatures provided an indication of both CMV infection and a matching HLA type. Study results and limitations: Within the response measured ex vivo, HLA-C-restricted CMV-specific TCR beta clonotypes were dominant. CMV carriers having the relevant HLA were flagged by cumulative public TCR beta family frequency.

Points on this clonotype: What it binds is not known.

The germline V and J ends were trimmed by 4 bases and 3 bases, with 10 bases remaining between them. Germline V gene lookup returns CDR1 ENHRY and CDR2 SYGVKD. The CDR3 totals 14 residues. Via MiXCR, TCRdb re-called the reads, giving one row per CDR3 protein. The data hold roughly 760,000 distinct CDR3 sequences, with roughly 36% observed a single time. This sequence was found in a human donor in good health (CMV status not recorded). Some clones in this sample may be carry-over from other donors' samples. The chain recombines TRBV10-3 with TRBJ1-3, with no clear D. Specimen: PBMCs. This CDR3 reads CAISGSANGNTIYF. CDR3 in DNA: TGTGCCATCAGTGGGTCGGCGAATGGAAACACCATATATTTT.